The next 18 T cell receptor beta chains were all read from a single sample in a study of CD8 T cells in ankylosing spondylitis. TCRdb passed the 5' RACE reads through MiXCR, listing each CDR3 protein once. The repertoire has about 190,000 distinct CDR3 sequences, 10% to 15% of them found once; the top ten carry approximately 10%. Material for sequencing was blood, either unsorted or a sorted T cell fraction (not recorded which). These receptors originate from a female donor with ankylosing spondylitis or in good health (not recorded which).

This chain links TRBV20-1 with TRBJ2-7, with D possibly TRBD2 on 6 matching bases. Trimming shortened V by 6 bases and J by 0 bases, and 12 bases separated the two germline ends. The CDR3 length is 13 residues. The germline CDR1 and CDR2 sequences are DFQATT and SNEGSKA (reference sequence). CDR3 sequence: CSALASFSYEQYF. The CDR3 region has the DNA TGCAGTGCCCTAGCGTCCTTCTCCTACGAGCAGTACTTC.

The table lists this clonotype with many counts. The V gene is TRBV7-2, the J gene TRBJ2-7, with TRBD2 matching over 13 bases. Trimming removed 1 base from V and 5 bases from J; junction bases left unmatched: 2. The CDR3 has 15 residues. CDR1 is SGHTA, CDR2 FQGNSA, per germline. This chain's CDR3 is CASSLVGLAGHEQYF. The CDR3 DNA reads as TGTGCCAGCAGCTTAGTGGGACTAGCGGGGCACGAGCAGTACTTC. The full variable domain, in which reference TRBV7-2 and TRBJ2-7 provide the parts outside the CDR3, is GAGVSQSPSNKVTEKGKDVELRCDPISGHTALYWYRQSLGQGLEFLIYFQGNSAPDKSGLPSDRFSAERTGGSVSTLTIQRTQQEDSAVYLCASSLVGLAGHEQYFGPGTRLTVT.

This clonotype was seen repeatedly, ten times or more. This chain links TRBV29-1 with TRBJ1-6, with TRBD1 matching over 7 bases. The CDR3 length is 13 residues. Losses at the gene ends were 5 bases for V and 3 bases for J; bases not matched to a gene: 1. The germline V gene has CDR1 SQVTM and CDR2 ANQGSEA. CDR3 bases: TGCAGCGTTCGGGACAGCTATAATTCACCCCTCCACTTT. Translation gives CSVRDSYNSPLHF.

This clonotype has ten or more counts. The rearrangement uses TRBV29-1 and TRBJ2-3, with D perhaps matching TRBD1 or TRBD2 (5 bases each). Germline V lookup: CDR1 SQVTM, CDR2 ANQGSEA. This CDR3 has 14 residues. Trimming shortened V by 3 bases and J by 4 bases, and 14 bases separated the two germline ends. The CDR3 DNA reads TGCAGCGTTGACGGGACCGAACCACCAGATACGCAGTATTTT. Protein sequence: CSVDGTEPPDTQYF.

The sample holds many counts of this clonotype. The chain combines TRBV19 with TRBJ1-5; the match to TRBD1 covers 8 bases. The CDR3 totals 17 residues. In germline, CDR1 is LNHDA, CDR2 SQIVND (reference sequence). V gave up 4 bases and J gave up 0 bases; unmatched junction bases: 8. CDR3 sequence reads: CASSNRDRHYSNQPQHF. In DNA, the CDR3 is TGTGCCAGTAGTAACCGGGACAGGCATTATAGCAATCAGCCCCAGCATTTT. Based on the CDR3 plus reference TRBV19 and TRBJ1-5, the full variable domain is DGGITQSPKYLFRKEGQNVTLSCEQNLNHDAMYWYRQDPGQGLRLIYYSQIVNDFQKGDIAEGYSVSREKKESFPLTVTSAQKNPTAFYLCASSNRDRHYSNQPQHFGDGTRLSIL.

CDR3 residues: CASSLREQTDTQYF. CDR3 coding DNA: TGTGCCAGCAGCTTAAGAGAGCAGACAGATACGCAGTATTTT. The chain carries TRBV7-9 and TRBJ2-3, with no clear D. Trimming stripped 2 bases from V and 3 bases from J, with 9 bases between. This CDR3 is built from 14 residues. Per germline, CDR1 SEHNR and CDR2 FQNEAQ (reference sequence).

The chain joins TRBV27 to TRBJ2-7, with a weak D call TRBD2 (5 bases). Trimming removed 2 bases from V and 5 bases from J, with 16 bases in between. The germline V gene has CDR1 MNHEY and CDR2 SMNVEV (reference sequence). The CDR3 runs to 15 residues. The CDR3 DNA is TGTGCCAGCAGTTTAATTGGCGGGTCGGCCCACGAGCAGTACTTC. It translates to CASSLIGGSAHEQYF.

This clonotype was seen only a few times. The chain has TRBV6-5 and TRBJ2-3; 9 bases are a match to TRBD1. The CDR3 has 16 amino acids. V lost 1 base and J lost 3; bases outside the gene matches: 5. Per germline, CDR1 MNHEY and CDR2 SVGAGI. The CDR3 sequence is CASSYLGTGITDTQYF. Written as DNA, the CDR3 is TGTGCCAGCAGTTACTTGGGGACAGGGATAACAGATACGCAGTATTTT.

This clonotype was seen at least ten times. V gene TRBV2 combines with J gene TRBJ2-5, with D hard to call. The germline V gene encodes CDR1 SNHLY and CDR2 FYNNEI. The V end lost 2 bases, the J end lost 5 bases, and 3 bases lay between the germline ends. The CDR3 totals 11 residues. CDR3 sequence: CASSEMETQYF. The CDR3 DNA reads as TGTGCCAGCAGTGAAATGGAGACCCAGTACTTC.

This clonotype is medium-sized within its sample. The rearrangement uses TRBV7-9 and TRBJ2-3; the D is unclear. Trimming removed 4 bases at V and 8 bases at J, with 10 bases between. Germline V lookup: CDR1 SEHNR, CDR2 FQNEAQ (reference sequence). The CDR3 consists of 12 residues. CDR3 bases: TGTGCCAGCAGCTCGGACGAGCTTACGCAGTATTTT. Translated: CASSSDELTQYF.

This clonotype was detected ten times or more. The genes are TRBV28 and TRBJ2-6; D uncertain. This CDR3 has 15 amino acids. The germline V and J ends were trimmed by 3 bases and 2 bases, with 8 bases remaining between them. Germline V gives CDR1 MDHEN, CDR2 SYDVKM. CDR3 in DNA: TGTGCCAGCAGTTTTTCTGGGGCTGGGGCCAACGTCCTGACTTTC. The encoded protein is CASSFSGAGANVLTF. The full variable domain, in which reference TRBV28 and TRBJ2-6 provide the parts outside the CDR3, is DVKVTQSSRYLVKRTGEKVFLECVQDMDHENMFWYRQDPGLGLRLIYFSYDVKMKEKGDIPEGYSVSREKKERFSLILESASTNQTSMYLCASSFSGAGANVLTFGAGSRLTVL.

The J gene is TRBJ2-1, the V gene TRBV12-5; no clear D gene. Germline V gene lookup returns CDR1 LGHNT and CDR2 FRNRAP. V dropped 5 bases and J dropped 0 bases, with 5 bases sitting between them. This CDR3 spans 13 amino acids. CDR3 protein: CASGPGSYNEQFF. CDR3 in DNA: TGTGCTAGTGGTCCTGGCTCCTACAATGAGCAGTTCTTC.

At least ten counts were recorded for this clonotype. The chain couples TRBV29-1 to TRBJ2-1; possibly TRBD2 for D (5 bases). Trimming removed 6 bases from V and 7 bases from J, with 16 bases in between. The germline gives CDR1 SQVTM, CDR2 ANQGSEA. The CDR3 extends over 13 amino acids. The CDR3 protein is CSVDWQRRNEQFF. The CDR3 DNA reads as TGCAGCGTGGACTGGCAGCGACGTAATGAGCAGTTCTTC.

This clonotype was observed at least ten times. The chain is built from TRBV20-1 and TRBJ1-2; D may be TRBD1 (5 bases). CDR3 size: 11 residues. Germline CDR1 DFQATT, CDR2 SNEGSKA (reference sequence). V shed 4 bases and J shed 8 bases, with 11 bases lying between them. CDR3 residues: CSANQGVGYTF. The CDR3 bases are TGCAGTGCTAATCAAGGGGTCGGCTACACCTTC.

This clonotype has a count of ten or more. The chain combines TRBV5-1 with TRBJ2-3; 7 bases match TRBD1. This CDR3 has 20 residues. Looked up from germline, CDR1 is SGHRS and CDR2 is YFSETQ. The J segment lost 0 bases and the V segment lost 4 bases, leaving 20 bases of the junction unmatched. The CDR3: CASSPTNPGQRFLSTDTQYF. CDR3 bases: TGCGCCAGCAGCCCCACAAACCCGGGACAGCGCTTTTTGAGCACAGATACGCAGTATTTT.

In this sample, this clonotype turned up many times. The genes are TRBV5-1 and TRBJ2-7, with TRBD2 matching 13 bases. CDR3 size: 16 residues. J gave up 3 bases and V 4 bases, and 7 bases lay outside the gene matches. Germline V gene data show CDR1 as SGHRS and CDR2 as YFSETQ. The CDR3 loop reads CASSKPGTSGNYEQYF. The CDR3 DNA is TGCGCCAGCAGCAAGCCGGGGACTAGCGGGAACTACGAGCAGTACTTC.

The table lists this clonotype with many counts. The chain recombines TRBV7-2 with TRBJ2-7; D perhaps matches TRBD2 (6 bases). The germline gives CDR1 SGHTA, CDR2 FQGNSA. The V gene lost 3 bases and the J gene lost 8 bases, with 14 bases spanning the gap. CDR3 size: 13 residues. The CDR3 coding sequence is TGTGCCAGCAGCTTCAAAGACCGGGAGAAGCAGTACTTC. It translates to CASSFKDREKQYF.

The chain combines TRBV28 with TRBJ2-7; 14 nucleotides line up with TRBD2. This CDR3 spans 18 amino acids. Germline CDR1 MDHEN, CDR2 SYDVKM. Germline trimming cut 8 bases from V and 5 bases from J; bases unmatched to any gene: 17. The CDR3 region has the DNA TGTGCCAGCCGTCTGAGACCAGGGACTAGCGGGAGACCCCACGAGCAGTACTTC. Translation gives CASRLRPGTSGRPHEQYF.